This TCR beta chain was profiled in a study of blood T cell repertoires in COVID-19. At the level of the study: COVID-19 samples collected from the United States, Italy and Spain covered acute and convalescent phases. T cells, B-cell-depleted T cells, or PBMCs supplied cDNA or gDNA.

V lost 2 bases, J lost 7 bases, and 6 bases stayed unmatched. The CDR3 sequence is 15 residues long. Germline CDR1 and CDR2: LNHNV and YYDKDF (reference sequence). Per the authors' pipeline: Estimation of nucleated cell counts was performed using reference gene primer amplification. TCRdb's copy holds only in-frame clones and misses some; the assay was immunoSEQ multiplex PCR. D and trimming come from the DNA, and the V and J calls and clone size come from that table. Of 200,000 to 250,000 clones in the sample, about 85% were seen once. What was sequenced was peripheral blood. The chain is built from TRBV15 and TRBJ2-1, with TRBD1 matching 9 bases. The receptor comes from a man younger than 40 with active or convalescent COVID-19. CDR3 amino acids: CATSRNRQGGNEQFF. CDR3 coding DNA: TGTGCCACCAGCAGAAACCGACAGGGGGGGAATGAGCAGTTCTTC.